Listed below are T cell receptor beta chains from one sample, sequenced in a study of CD4 T cells in relation to SARS-CoV-2 and coronaviruses. Clones were sequenced by immunoSEQ multiplex PCR, and TCRdb holds only the in-frame ones, with some missing. The table lists around 16,000 clones, 75% to 80% of them singletons, with around 15% in the top ten. The antigens for these receptors are not known. What was sequenced was CD4+ T cells from PBMCs, cultured in vitro. The receptors originated from a human donor in good health. The CDR3 runs from the conserved cysteine through the conserved F or W. D genes are given only for firm matches. Not every row has a clone size; where given, it reads once, few, many or a size class.

D	size	V	J	CDR3	DNA
NA	NA	TRBV19	TRBJ2-1	CASSPPAYNEQFF	TGTGCCAGTAGCCCCCCCGCTTACAATGAGCAGTTCTTC
TRBD1	NA	TRBV28	TRBJ1-5	CASSTKGQGGNQHF	TGTGCCAGCAGTACTAAGGGACAGGGGGGGAACCAGCATTTT
NA	NA	TRBV6-5	TRBJ1-6	CASMGGQTNSPLHF	TGTGCCAGCATGGGGGGGCAGACGAATTCACCCCTCCACTTT
NA	NA	TRBV10-1	TRBJ2-4	CASSDLGAKNIQYF	TGCGCCAGCAGTGACCTTGGAGCCAAAAACATTCAGTACTTC
NA	NA	TRBV25-1	TRBJ2-5	CASSDPGGKTKETQYF	TGTGCCAGCAGTGATCCAGGGGGGAAAACTAAAGAGACCCAGTACTTC
NA	NA	TRBV19	TRBJ2-3	CASSIGRTLTDTQYF	TGTGCCAGTAGTATCGGACGGACCCTCACAGATACGCAGTATTTT
NA	NA	TRBV20-1	TRBJ2-1	CSAAEGERMFF	TGCAGTGCCGCCGAGGGGGAAAGGATGTTCTTC
TRBD2	NA	TRBV10-3	TRBJ2-5	CAISDGTSVETQYF	TGTGCCATCAGTGACGGGACTAGCGTCGAGACCCAGTACTTC
NA	NA	TRBV2	TRBJ1-2	CATGAEGYGYTF	TGTGCCACCGGGGCAGAAGGCTATGGCTACACCTTC
NA	NA	TRBV11-2	TRBJ2-7	CASSKSSYEQYF	TGTGCCAGCAGCAAAAGCTCCTACGAGCAGTACTTC
TRBD1	once	TRBV5-1	TRBJ2-4	CASSSIGGEKNIQYF	TGCGCCAGCAGCTCTATAGGGGGCGAGAAAAACATTCAGTACTTC
NA	NA	TRBV6-5	TRBJ1-4	CASMRSTNEKLFF	TGTGCCAGCATGCGGTCAACTAATGAAAAACTGTTTTTT
NA	NA	TRBV30	TRBJ1-3	CAWRLSGNTIYF	TGTGCCTGGAGGCTTTCTGGAAACACCATATATTTT
TRBD1	NA	TRBV28	TRBJ1-4	CASRHGQVEKLFF	TGTGCCAGCAGACACGGACAGGTGGAAAAACTGTTTTTT
NA	few	TRBV6-5	TRBJ1-2	CASSSRAGIYGYTF	TGTGCCAGCAGTTCCCGGGCAGGGATCTATGGCTACACCTTC
NA	NA	TRBV27	TRBJ2-5	CASSYTYGYQETQYF	TGTGCCAGCAGCTATACTTACGGGTACCAAGAGACCCAGTACTTC
NA	NA	TRBV10-3	TRBJ2-1	CAISEGVGAGTSYNEQFF	TGTGCCATCAGTGAAGGGGTAGGTGCGGGGACCTCTTACAATGAGCAGTTCTTC
TRBD2	NA	TRBV10-3	TRBJ2-1	CAISKTSGRARAEQFF	TGTGCCATCAGCAAGACTAGCGGGAGGGCCAGGGCTGAGCAGTTCTTC
NA	NA	TRBV28	TRBJ1-5	CASSFPDRLNQPQHF	TGTGCCAGCAGTTTCCCGGACAGACTCAATCAGCCCCAGCATTTT
TRBD2	NA	TRBV28	TRBJ2-3	CASSFTAGTGDTQYF	TGTGCCAGCAGTTTTACAGCGGGAACTGGGGATACGCAGTATTTT
NA	NA	TRBV6-5	TRBJ2-3	CASTRTSTDTQYF	TGTGCCTCCACCCGGACTAGCACAGATACGCAGTATTTT
TRBD1	once	TRBV12-3/TRBV12-4	TRBJ1-5	CASGQVSNQPQHF	TGTGCCAGCGGACAGGTTAGCAATCAGCCCCAGCATTTT
NA	few	TRBV6-5	TRBJ2-7	CASREFGSYEQYF	TGTGCCAGCCGAGAGTTTGGGTCTTACGAGCAGTACTTC
NA	NA	TRBV27	TRBJ2-5	CASSIGGGVETQYF	TGTGCCAGCAGTATCGGGGGAGGTGTAGAGACCCAGTACTTC
NA	NA	TRBV19	TRBJ2-1	CASSVPHPRSTDEQFF	TGTGCCAGTAGTGTCCCTCATCCGCGGAGTACGGATGAGCAGTTCTTC
NA	NA	TRBV28	TRBJ2-7	CASGLVGEQYF	TGTGCCAGCGGACTGGTTGGTGAGCAGTACTTC
TRBD1	NA	TRBV5-1	TRBJ2-7	CASSPDRASYEQYF	TGCGCCAGCAGCCCCGACAGGGCCTCCTACGAGCAGTACTTC
TRBD2	NA	TRBV7-2	TRBJ2-1	CASSLLRLAVNEQFF	TGTGCCAGCAGCTTGCTTAGACTAGCGGTGAATGAGCAGTTCTTC
NA	few	TRBV5-4	TRBJ2-1	CASSLAQELANEQFF	TGTGCCAGCAGCTTGGCCCAAGAACTGGCCAATGAGCAGTTCTTC
TRBD1	few	TRBV6-4	TRBJ2-2	CASSDGAGGAAGELFF	TGTGCCAGCAGTGACGGGGCAGGGGGCGCGGCCGGGGAGCTGTTTTTT